This T cell receptor beta chain was sequenced in a study of beta chain features in type 1 diabetes. Looking at the study overall: On cell yields, gender and age, patients and healthy donors were similar.

In regard to this clone: What it binds is unknown.

The V gene end was trimmed by 3 bases and the J gene end by 3 bases; junction bases not matched to a gene: 4. Looked up from germline, CDR1 is KGHSH and CDR2 is LQKENI. This CDR3 spans 15 amino acids. What was sequenced were expressed TCRB transcripts, since all of the isolated RNA had been reverse transcribed. TCRdb's copy holds only in-frame clones and misses some; the assay was immunoSEQ multiplex PCR. The sample records 250,000 or so clones, approximately 15% being singletons. The authors sorted CD4+ naive, central memory, regulatory and stem cell-like memory cells via CD45RO/CCR7/CD25/CD127/CD95/CD27. General observations from the study: Researchers report that Type 1 diabetes patients had moderately but significantly shorter TCRB CDR3s across all four CD4+ subsets. VDJ junctions sequenced from type 1 diabetes patients showed fewer insertions and more deletions.

The receptor was derived from a man younger than 40 with type 1 diabetes. This chain connects TRBV18 to TRBJ2-1; 8 bases agree with TRBD2. Sequenced sample: naive CD4+ T cells from blood. CDR3 in amino acids: CASSPGSGDYNEQFF. The DNA of the CDR3 is TGTGCCAGCTCACCGGGTAGCGGGGACTACAATGAGCAGTTCTTC.